A selection of T cell receptor beta chains follows, all from one sample in a study of T cells in Graves' hyperthyroidism and ophthalmopathy. TCRdb passed the multiplex PCR reads through MiXCR, listing each CDR3 protein once. The sample gives roughly 720,000 distinct CDR3 sequences, approximately 15% of which show up once; roughly 16% is in the top ten. The sample was blood. These receptors were collected from a man aged 50-59 years with Graves' hyperthyroidism. Each CDR3 is given with its conserved first and last residue. The D gene is left open where the match is weak. Expanded clones get a size class; other rows say once, few or many, or leave the size out.

>TRBV5-1|.|many|TRBJ2-2
TGCGCCAGCGAAGCCACGAACACCGGGGAGCTGTTTTTT
CASEATNTGELFF
>TRBV20-1|.|few|TRBJ1-6
TGCAGTGCTTCGACCGGAGTCATAGATTCACCCCTCCACTTT
CSASTGVIDSPLHF
>TRBV18|.|.|TRBJ1-5
TGTGCCAGCTCTACAGGGACTCAGCCCCAGCATTTT
CASSTGTQPQHF
>TRBV12-3/TRBV12-4|.|many|TRBJ1-1
TGTGCCAGCAGTTTAGCGCTAACAGGGAAAGCTTTCTTT
CASSLALTGKAFF
>TRBV28|TRBD2|many|TRBJ2-1
TGTGCCAGCAGTCCTCAACTAGCGGGAGGGCCAAGGGATGAGCAGTTCTTC
CASSPQLAGGPRDEQFF
>TRBV28|TRBD1|many|TRBJ1-5
TGTGCCAGCAGCTACGACAGGGGGCTTGCTCAGCCCCAGCATTTT
CASSYDRGLAQPQHF
>TRBV28|TRBD1|many|TRBJ1-4
TGTGCCAGCAGTTTGCCGGGACAGGGTGATGAAAAACTGTTTTTT
CASSLPGQGDEKLFF
>TRBV20-1|.|.|TRBJ2-3
TGCAGTGCTAGTTGGAGGGGGGAACTCACAGATACGCAGTATTTT
CSASWRGELTDTQYF
>TRBV19|.|few|TRBJ1-4
TGTGCCACAAGCTCCTCCGGGACCAGAAATGAAAAACTGTTTTTT
CATSSSGTRNEKLFF
>TRBV6-2/TRBV6-3|.|few|TRBJ2-7
TGTGCCAGCAAGCCCGGTCTAGCCTCCCACGAGCAGTACTTC
CASKPGLASHEQYF
>TRBV28|.|many|TRBJ2-7
TGTGCCAGCATCATAGGTGGGGGCAACGAGCAGTACTTC
CASIIGGGNEQYF
>TRBV11-2|.|many|TRBJ2-2
TGTGCCAGCAGCTTAGAGGCTGCCGGGGAGCTGTTTTTT
CASSLEAAGELFF
>TRBV29-1|.|few|TRBJ2-1
TGCAGCGTTCAACTTAGAATAGCAGGTCCTGAGCAGTTCTTC
CSVQLRIAGPEQFF
>TRBV7-2|.|many|TRBJ1-5
TGTGCCAGCAGCTTATATGGACTATATAGCAATCAGCCCCAGCATTTT
CASSLYGLYSNQPQHF